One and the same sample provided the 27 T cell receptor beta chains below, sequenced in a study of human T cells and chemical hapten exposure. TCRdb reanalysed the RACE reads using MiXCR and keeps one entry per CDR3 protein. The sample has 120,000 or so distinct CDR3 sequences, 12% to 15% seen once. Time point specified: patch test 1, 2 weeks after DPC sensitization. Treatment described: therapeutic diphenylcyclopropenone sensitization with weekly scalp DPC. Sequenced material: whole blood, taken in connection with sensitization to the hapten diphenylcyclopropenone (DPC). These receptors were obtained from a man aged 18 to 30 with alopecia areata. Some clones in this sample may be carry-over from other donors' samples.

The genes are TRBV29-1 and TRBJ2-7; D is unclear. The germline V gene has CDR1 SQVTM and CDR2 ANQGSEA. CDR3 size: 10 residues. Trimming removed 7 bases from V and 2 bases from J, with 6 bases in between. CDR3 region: CSGGTYEQYV. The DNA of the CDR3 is TGCAGCGGGGGAACCTACGAGCAGTACGTC.

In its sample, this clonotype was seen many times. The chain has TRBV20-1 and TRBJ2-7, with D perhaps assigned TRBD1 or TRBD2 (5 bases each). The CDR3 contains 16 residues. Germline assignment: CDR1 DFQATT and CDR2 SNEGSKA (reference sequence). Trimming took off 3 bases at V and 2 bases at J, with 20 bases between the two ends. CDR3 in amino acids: CSASGSGRRSTYEQYF. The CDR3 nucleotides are TGCAGTGCTAGTGGTTCGGGACGGCGAAGTACCTACGAGCAGTACTTC.

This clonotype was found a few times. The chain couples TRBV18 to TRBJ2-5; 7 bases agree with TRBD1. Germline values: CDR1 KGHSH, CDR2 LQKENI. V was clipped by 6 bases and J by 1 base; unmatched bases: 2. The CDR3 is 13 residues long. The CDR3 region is CASSWDSQETQYF. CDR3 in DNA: TGTGCCAGCTCGTGGGACAGCCAAGAGACCCAGTACTTC.

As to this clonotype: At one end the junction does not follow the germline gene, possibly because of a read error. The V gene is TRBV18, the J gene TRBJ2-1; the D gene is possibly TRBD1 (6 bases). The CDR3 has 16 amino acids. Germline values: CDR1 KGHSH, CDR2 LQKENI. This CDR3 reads CASSPRQGSSYNEQFF. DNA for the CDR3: TGTGCCAGCTCGCCACGGCAGGGGAGCTCCTACAATGAGCAGTTCTTC.

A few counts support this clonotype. In nucleotides, the CDR3 is TGTGCCAGCACCCGATTACGAGCCAATGAGCAGTTCTTC. This sequence encodes CASTRLRANEQFF. V usage is TRBV2 and J usage is TRBJ2-1; D gene uncertain. Looked up from germline, CDR1 is SNHLY and CDR2 is FYNNEI. V lost 7 bases, J lost 6 bases, and 13 bases lay in between. The CDR3 covers 13 residues.

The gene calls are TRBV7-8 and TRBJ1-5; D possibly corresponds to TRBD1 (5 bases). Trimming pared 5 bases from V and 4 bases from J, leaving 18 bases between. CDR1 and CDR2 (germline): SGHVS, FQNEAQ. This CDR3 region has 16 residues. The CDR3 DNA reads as TGTGCCAGCAGCCTGGCGAGGGGCAGCCCAAATCAGCCCCAGCATTTT. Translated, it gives CASSLARGSPNQPQHF. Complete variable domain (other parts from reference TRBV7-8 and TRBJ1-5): GAGVSQSPRYKVAKRGQDVALRCDPISGHVSLFWYQQALGQGPEFLTYFQNEAQLDKSGLPSDRFFAERPEGSVSTLKIQRTQQEDSAVYLCASSLARGSPNQPQHFGDGTRLSIL.

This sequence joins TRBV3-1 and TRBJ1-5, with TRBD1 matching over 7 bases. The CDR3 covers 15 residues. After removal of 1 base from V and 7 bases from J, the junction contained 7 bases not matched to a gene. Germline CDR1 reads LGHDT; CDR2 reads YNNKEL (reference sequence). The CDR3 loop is CASSQVPGGRQPQHF. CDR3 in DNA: TGTGCCAGCAGCCAAGTCCCAGGGGGTCGGCAGCCCCAGCATTTT.

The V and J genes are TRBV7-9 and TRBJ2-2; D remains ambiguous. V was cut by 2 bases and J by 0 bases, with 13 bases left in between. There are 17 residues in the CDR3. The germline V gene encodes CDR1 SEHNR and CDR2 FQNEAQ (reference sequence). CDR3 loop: CASSLRSAGANTGELFF. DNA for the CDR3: TGTGCCAGCAGCTTAAGGTCGGCAGGAGCGAACACCGGGGAGCTGTTTTTT.

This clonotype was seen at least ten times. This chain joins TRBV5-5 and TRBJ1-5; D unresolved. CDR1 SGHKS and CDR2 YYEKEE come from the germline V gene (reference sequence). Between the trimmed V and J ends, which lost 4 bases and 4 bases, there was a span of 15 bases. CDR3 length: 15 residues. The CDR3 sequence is CASSKDGFSNQPQHF. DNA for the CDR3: TGTGCCAGCAGCAAGGATGGTTTTTCAAATCAGCCCCAGCATTTT.

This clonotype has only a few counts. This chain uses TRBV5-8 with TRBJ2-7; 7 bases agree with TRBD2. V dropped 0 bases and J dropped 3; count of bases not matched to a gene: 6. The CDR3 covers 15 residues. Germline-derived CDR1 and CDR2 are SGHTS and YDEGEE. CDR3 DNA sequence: TGTGCCAGCAGCTTGGGAGCGGGGATGAACTACGAGCAGTACGTC. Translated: CASSLGAGMNYEQYV.

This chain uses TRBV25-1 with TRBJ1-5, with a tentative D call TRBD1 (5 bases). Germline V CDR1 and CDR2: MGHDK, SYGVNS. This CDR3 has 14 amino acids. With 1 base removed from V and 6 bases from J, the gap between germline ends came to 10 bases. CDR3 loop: CASSESVRVQPQHF. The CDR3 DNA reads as TGTGCCAGCAGTGAATCCGTCAGGGTTCAGCCCCAGCATTTT.

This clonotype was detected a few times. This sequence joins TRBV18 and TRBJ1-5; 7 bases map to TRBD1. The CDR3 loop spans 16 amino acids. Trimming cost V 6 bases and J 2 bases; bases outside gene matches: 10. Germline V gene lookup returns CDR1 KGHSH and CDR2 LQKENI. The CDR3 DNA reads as TGTGCCAGCTCGCTCACCCGACAGGGTCGCAATCAGCCCCAGCATTTT. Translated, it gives CASSLTRQGRNQPQHF.

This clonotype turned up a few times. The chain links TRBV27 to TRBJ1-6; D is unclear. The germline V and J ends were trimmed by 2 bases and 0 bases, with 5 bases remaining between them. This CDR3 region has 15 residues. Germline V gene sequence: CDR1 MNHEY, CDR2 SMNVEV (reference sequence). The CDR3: CASSLQSSYNSPLHF. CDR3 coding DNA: TGTGCCAGCAGTTTACAGAGCTCCTATAATTCACCCCTCCACTTT.

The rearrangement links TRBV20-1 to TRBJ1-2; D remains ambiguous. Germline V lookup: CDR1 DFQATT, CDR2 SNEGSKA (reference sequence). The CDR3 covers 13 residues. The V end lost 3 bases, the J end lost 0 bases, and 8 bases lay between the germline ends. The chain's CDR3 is CSASPPANYGYTF. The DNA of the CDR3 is TGCAGTGCTAGTCCCCCGGCTAACTATGGCTACACCTTC.

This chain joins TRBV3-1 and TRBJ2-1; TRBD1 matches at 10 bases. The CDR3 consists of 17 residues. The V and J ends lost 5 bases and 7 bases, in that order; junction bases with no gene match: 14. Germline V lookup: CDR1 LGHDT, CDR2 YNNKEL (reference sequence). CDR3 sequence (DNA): TGTGCCAGCAGCTTAAGACAGGGGGCCCCTCCGACAAATGAGCAGTTCTTC. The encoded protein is CASSLRQGAPPTNEQFF.

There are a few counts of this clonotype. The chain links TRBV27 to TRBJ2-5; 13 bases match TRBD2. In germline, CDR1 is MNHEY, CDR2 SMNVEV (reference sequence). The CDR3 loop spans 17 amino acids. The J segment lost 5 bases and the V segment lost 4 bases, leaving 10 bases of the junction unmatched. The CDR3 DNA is TGTGCCAGCAGTTCCTCAATACTAGCGGGGGGGCCCGAGACCCAGTACTTC. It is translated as CASSSSILAGGPETQYF.

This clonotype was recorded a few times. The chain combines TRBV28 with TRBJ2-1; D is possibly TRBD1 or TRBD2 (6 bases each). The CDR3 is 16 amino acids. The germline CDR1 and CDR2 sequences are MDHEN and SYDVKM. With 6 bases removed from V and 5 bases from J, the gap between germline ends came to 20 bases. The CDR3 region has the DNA TGTGCCAGCAGCCCGGAAAGGGGGACTTTGAACAATGAGCAGTTCTTC. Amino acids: CASSPERGTLNNEQFF.

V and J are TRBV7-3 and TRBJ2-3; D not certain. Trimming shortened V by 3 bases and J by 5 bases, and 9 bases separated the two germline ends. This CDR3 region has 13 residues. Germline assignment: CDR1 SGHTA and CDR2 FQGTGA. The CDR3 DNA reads TGTGCCAGCAGCTTGCTAGTCAGAGATACGCAGTATTTT. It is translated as CASSLLVRDTQYF.

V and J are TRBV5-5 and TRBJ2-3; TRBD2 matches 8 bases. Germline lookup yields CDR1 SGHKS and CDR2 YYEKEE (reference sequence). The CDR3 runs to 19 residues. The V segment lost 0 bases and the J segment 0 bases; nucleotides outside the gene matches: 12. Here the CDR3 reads CASSLVVRGGPLSTDTQYF. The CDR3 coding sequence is TGTGCCAGCAGCTTGGTCGTCCGCGGGGGGCCTCTTAGCACAGATACGCAGTATTTT.

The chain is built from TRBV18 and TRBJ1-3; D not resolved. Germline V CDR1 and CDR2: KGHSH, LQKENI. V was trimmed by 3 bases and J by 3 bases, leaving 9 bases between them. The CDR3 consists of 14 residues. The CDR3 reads CASSPSGIGNTIYF. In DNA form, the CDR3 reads TGTGCCAGCTCACCGTCGGGAATTGGAAACACCATATATTTT.

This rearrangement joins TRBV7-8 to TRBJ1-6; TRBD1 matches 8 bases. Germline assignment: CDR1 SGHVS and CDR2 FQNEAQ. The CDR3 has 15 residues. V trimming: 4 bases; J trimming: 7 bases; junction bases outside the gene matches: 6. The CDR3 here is CASSSQGVRNSPLHF. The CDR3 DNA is TGTGCCAGCAGCTCACAGGGGGTGCGGAATTCACCCCTCCACTTT.

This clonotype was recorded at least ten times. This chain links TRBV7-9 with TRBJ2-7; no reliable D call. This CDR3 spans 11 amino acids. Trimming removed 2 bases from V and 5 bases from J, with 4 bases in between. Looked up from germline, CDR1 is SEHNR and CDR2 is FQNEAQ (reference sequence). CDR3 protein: CASSLIDEQYV. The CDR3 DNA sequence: TGTGCCAGCAGCTTAATTGACGAGCAGTACGTC.

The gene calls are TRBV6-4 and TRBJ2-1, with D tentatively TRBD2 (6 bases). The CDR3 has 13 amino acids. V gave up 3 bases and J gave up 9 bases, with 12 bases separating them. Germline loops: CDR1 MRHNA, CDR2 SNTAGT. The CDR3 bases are TGTGCCAGCAGTGAGGGGGGAATGGGTGAGCAGTTCTTC. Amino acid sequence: CASSEGGMGEQFF.

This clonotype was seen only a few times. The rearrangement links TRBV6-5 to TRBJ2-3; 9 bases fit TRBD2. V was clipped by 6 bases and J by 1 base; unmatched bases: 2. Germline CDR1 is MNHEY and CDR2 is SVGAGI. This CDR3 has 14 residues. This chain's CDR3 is CASRGGGGTDTQYF. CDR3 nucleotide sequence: TGTGCCAGCAGGGGCGGGGGGGGCACAGATACGCAGTATTTT.

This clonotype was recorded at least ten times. The CDR3 is CASVRAYEQYV. The CDR3 nucleotides are TGTGCCAGTGTAAGGGCTTACGAGCAGTACGTC. The rearrangement links TRBV21-1 to TRBJ2-7; the D call of TRBD2 is as the table states it, not checked on the DNA. TRBV21-1 is a known pseudogene. The length of the CDR3 is 11 residues.

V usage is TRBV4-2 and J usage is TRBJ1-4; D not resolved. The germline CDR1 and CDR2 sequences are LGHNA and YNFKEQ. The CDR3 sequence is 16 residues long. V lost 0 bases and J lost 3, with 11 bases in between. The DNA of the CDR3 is TGTGCCAGCAGCCAAGATGGAGGTTGGGCTAATGAAAAACTGTTTTTT. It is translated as CASSQDGGWANEKLFF.

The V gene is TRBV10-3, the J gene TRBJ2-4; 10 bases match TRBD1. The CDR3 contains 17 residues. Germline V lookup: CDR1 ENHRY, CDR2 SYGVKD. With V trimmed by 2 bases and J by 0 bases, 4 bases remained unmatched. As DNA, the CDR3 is TGTGCCATCAGTGAGCGAGGGGACAGGGGAGCCAAAAACATTCAGTACTTC. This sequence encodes CAISERGDRGAKNIQYF.